Here is one T cell receptor (beta chain) with its context. The antigen remains unidentified. A read error may be the cause here, since a much bigger clone is one base away. TCRdb re-called the reads with MiXCR, one entry per CDR3 protein. The repertoire has approximately 190,000 distinct CDR3 sequences, 7.5% to 10% of them found once; the top ten carry about 4.6%. The record originates from a study of T cell repertoires in cytomegalovirus infection. Whole-study context: Indicated by public TCR beta signatures were CMV infection and matching HLA type. General observations from the study: Clonotypes of TCR beta that were HLA-C-restricted and CMV-specific dominated the ex vivo response. Carriage of CMV together with the relevant HLA was identifiable through cumulative public TCR beta family frequency.

CDR1 and CDR2 from the germline V gene are SEHNR and FQNEAQ (reference sequence). The CDR3 is 13 amino acids. J gave up 6 bases and V 3 bases, and 3 bases lay outside the gene matches. The sequence came from a human donor in good health (CMV status not recorded). Some clones in this sample may be carry-over from other donors' samples. The V and J genes are TRBV7-9 and TRBJ1-2, with 8 bases fitting TRBD1. The sequenced material came from PBMCs. This CDR3 reads CASSFGQGDGYTF. The CDR3 DNA reads as TGTGCCAGCAGCTTCGGACAGGGAGATGGCTACACCTTC. Looking up the rest from reference TRBV7-9 and TRBJ1-2 gives the full variable domain: DTGVSQNPRHKITKRGQNVTFRCDPISEHNRLYWYRQTLGQGPEFLTYFQNEAQLEKSRLLSDRFSAERPKGSFSTLEIQRTEQGDSAMYLCASSFGQGDGYTFGSGTRLTVV.